Below, 9 T cell receptor beta chains from the same sample are listed, as sequenced in a study of cytotoxic CD8 clonotypes in ibrutinib-treated CLL (dated by TCRdb to the early 2020s). The library was generated by the immunoSEQ multiplex PCR assay. TCRdb mirrors the immuneACCESS table, restricted to in-frame sequences. Some clones are absent from its copies; in checked studies, under half trace to an unresolved V gene, and the reason for the others is unknown. This sample gives tens of thousands of clones in total; 55% to 75% of them show up just once. About 14% of the sample goes to the ten largest clones. The intended sense of this specimen's time point label: 12 months on ibrutinib. The source was PBMCs, collected after 12 months of ibrutinib treatment. The receptors originated from a human donor with chronic lymphocytic leukemia.

This chain links TRBV10-3 with TRBJ2-7, with 7 bases matching TRBD2. Germline CDR1 and CDR2: ENHRY and SYGVKD. With V trimmed by 4 bases and J by 0 bases, 3 bases remained unmatched. This CDR3 contains 14 residues. CDR3 DNA: TGTGCCATCAGTGCGAAGCGGGACTCCTACGAGCAGTACTTC. Protein product: CAISAKRDSYEQYF.

This clone has only a few counts. V usage is TRBV11-2 and J usage is TRBJ2-1; the D call may be TRBD1 or TRBD2 (5 bases each). Deletions cut 4 bases from V and 5 bases from J, with 9 bases between. CDR1 and CDR2 from the germline V gene are SGHAT and FQNNGV. CDR3 size: 13 residues. DNA for the CDR3: TGTGCCAGCAGCTCGGGACCCGACAATGAGCAGTTCTTC. Translation: CASSSGPDNEQFF. The full variable domain, with the rest looked up from reference TRBV11-2 and TRBJ2-1, is EAGVAQSPRYKIIEKRQSVAFWCNPISGHATLYWYQQILGQGPKLLIQFQNNGVVDDSQLPKDRFSAERLKGVDSTLKIQPAKLEDSAVYLCASSSGPDNEQFFGPGTRLTVL.

This clone was seen just once. The chain couples TRBV27 to TRBJ2-5; 7 nucleotides line up with TRBD1. The germline V gene has CDR1 MNHEY and CDR2 SMNVEV (reference sequence). V was clipped by 5 bases and J by 5 bases; unmatched bases: 8. The CDR3 loop spans 14 amino acids. The CDR3 here is CASSTRQGFETQYF. CDR3 nucleotide sequence: TGTGCCAGCAGTACCCGACAGGGTTTTGAGACCCAGTACTTC.

Turning to this clone: An end of the junction differs from the germline gene, which may be a read error. The J gene is TRBJ2-3, the V gene TRBV4-1; 8 bases are a match to TRBD1. Germline CDR1 is MGHRA and CDR2 is YSYEKL. CDR3 length equals 15 residues. The CDR3 bases are TGCGCCAGCAGCGAAGAGGGCAGGGGGCAGGATACGCAGTATTTT. Translation gives CASSEEGRGQDTQYF.

The V call is TRBV7-3, the J call TRBJ2-2; no firm D call. The V end was cut by 2 bases, the J end by 4 bases, with 8 bases between. The CDR3 length is 14 residues. In germline, CDR1 is SGHTA, CDR2 FQGTGA. The CDR3 sequence is CASSLPGSTGELFF. The CDR3 region has the DNA TGTGCCAGCAGCTTACCGGGCAGCACCGGGGAGCTGTTTTTT.

This clone was detected only once. The chain has TRBV19 and TRBJ2-1; 7 bases match TRBD2. Germline V lookup: CDR1 LNHDA, CDR2 SQIVND (reference sequence). This CDR3 has 16 amino acids. The V and J ends lost 2 bases and 2 bases, in that order; junction bases with no gene match: 6. CDR3 amino acids: CASSISAGEAYNEQFF. The CDR3 DNA reads as TGTGCCAGTAGTATATCGGCGGGAGAGGCCTACAATGAGCAGTTCTTC.

The chain combines TRBV18 with TRBJ1-2, with no clear D. This CDR3 spans 13 amino acids. Trimming cost V 3 bases and J 3 bases, with 8 bases left between them. Germline-derived CDR1 and CDR2 are KGHSH and LQKENI. CDR3 nucleotide sequence: TGTGCCAGCTCACCCGGACTGGACTATGGCTACACCTTC. This sequence encodes CASSPGLDYGYTF.

The CDR3 region has the DNA TGTGCCATCAGAGGGACTAGCGGGAGGGGAAACTTCACAGATACGCAGTATTTT. Protein: CAIRGTSGRGNFTDTQYF. The rearrangement joins TRBV10-3 to TRBJ2-3; TRBD2 agrees at 16 bases. The CDR3 is made up of 18 amino acids. V dropped 6 bases and J dropped 2; count of bases not matched to a gene: 8. Germline V gives CDR1 ENHRY, CDR2 SYGVKD.

The V call is TRBV9, the J call TRBJ2-3; either TRBD1 or TRBD2 may fit D (6 bases each). CDR1 is SGDLS and CDR2 is YYNGEE in the germline V gene. V was shortened by 4 bases and J by 1 base, with 13 bases between the two germline ends. This CDR3 has 15 amino acids. The CDR3 sequence is CASSSPGEGTDTQYF. The CDR3 DNA follows: TGTGCCAGCAGCTCACCAGGGGAGGGCACAGATACGCAGTATTTT.